These T cell receptor beta chains were read from a single sample in a study of shared clonotypes between healthy human individuals. Here immunoSEQ multiplex PCR was the method, and the copy in TCRdb shows in-frame clones only, minus some. The data show about 680,000 clones, 90% to 95% seen once. Sequencing was carried out using naive CD8+ T cells sorted from blood. Receptors were obtained from a man aged 25-45 years in good health. Each CDR3 is given with its conserved first and last residue. The D gene is left open where the match is weak. Only some rows state a clone size, as once, few, many or a class for expanded clones.

D gene	CDR3 length	J gene	V gene	clone size	CDR3 DNA	CDR3 protein
NA	15	TRBJ2-1	TRBV5-1	NA	TGCGCCAGCAGCTCCTTGGGGGGCGGCTACAATGAGCAGTTCTTC	CASSSLGGGYNEQFF
NA	13	TRBJ2-1	TRBV7-3	NA	TGTGCCAGCAGTAACCTAATAGACAATGAGCAGTTCTTC	CASSNLIDNEQFF
TRBD1	14	TRBJ1-1	TRBV9	NA	TGTGCCAGCAGCGTAGGGACAGGGGCCCGTGAAGCTTTCTTT	CASSVGTGAREAFF
TRBD1	16	TRBJ2-5	TRBV28	NA	TGTGCCAGCAGTTCAGGACAGGCGGCCCCGAGGGAGACCCAGTACTTC	CASSSGQAAPRETQYF
TRBD2	14	TRBJ2-7	TRBV4-1	few	TGCGCCAGCAGCCCGGGACTAGCGGCCTACGAGCAGTACTTC	CASSPGLAAYEQYF
NA	12	TRBJ2-7	TRBV7-8	few	TGTGCCAGCAGCTTAGTATTACACGAGCAGTACTTC	CASSLVLHEQYF
NA	15	TRBJ2-3	TRBV9	NA	TGTGCCAGCAGCTTAGAAGGGAGGCCCCTAGATACGCAGTATTTT	CASSLEGRPLDTQYF
NA	12	TRBJ1-2	TRBV28	NA	TGTGCCAGCAGTTCGCCAGGAGGAGGCTACACCTTC	CASSSPGGGYTF
TRBD2	14	TRBJ2-7	TRBV7-6	NA	TGTGCCAGCAGCTTAGTTGCGGGAGGGTACGAGCAGTACTTC	CASSLVAGGYEQYF
NA	14	TRBJ2-7	TRBV25-1	NA	TGTGCCAGCAGTGACTTGACGGAAGCCTACGAGCAGTACTTC	CASSDLTEAYEQYF
NA	15	TRBJ1-2	TRBV5-1	once	TGCGCCAGCAGCCCTACACCCCGGGACACCAATGGCTACACCTTC	CASSPTPRDTNGYTF
NA	14	TRBJ2-1	TRBV6-5	NA	TGTGCCAGCAGTTACTACCCGGGGGGCGTTGAGCAGTTCTTC	CASSYYPGGVEQFF
TRBD2	16	TRBJ2-1	TRBV14	NA	TGTGCCAGCAGCCAACCTACTAGCGGGCATTACAATGAGCAGTTCTTC	CASSQPTSGHYNEQFF
NA	17	TRBJ2-7	TRBV13	NA	TGTGCCAGCAGCTCCGGACGGATGGAGGCCAGCTCCTACGAGCAGTACTTC	CASSSGRMEASSYEQYF
NA	13	TRBJ1-3	TRBV4-1	NA	TGCGCCAGCAGCCAATATAGTGGAAACACCATATATTTT	CASSQYSGNTIYF
NA	15	TRBJ1-3	TRBV28	NA	TGTGCCAGCAGTTTCCGACTGCACTCTGGAAACACCATATATTTT	CASSFRLHSGNTIYF
NA	14	TRBJ2-3	TRBV4-1	NA	TGCGCCAGCAGCCCAGGAGAGTACACAGATACGCAGTATTTT	CASSPGEYTDTQYF
TRBD2	17	TRBJ2-2	TRBV9	once	TGTGCCAGCAGCGAGCCCATAGCGGGGGCGAACACCGGGGAGCTGTTTTTT	CASSEPIAGANTGELFF
NA	13	TRBJ2-3	TRBV6-4	few	TGTGCCAGCAGCCCAGGGAGCACAGATACGCAGTATTTT	CASSPGSTDTQYF
NA	11	TRBJ1-1	TRBV2	NA	TGTGCCAGCCGAAAATCCACTGAAGCTTTCTTT	CASRKSTEAFF
NA	14	TRBJ2-3	TRBV4-1	NA	TGCGCCAGCAGCCAAGTCATCGGCACAGATACGCAGTATTTT	CASSQVIGTDTQYF
TRBD1	15	TRBJ2-2	TRBV25-1	NA	TGTGCCAGCAGTGAATGGACAGGGGTCACCGGGGAGCTGTTTTTT	CASSEWTGVTGELFF
TRBD2	15	TRBJ2-4	TRBV14	NA	TGTGCCAGCAGCCCTTGGGGGGGGGCCAAAAACATTCAGTACTTC	CASSPWGGAKNIQYF
TRBD2	21	TRBJ2-3	TRBV9	NA	TGTGCCAGCAGCGGTCTAGGACTAGCGGGGACGAAATTATTTAGCACAGATACGCAGTATTTT	CASSGLGLAGTKLFSTDTQYF
TRBD2	17	TRBJ2-2	TRBV15	NA	TGTGCCACCATGGGACTAGCGGGAGCGGGGGACACCGGGGAGCTGTTTTTT	CATMGLAGAGDTGELFF
NA	15	TRBJ2-7	TRBV14	NA	TGTGCCAGCAGCCAAGGTCGGGACACCACCTACGAGCAGTACTTC	CASSQGRDTTYEQYF
TRBD1	15	TRBJ1-1	TRBV5-4	NA	TGTGCCAGCAGCTTGGGCGGACAGGGTAACACTGAAGCTTTCTTT	CASSLGGQGNTEAFF
NA	15	TRBJ2-7	TRBV6-1	NA	TGTGCCAGCAGCGAAACCTGGACGGATCTGGATGGGCAGTACTTC	CASSETWTDLDGQYF
TRBD1	16	TRBJ2-3	TRBV6-6	NA	TGTGCCAGCAGTTTCCACAGGGGGCTGAGCACAGATACGCAGTATTTT	CASSFHRGLSTDTQYF
NA	16	TRBJ2-7	TRBV27	NA	TGTGCCAGCAGTCCCCACTTTTCGGGTAGCGAGTACGAGCAGTACTTC	CASSPHFSGSEYEQYF
TRBD2	15	TRBJ2-5	TRBV28	NA	TGTGCCAGCAGTTTAATGGCTAGCGGGATGGAGACCCAGTACTTC	CASSLMASGMETQYF
NA	10	TRBJ2-7	TRBV2	NA	TGTGCCAGCACTCTGAGGGAGCAGTACTTC	CASTLREQYF
TRBD2	17	TRBJ2-7	TRBV6-9	NA	TGTGCCAGCAGTTATTTCCCCTCGGGACTAGCCTACTACGAGCAGTACTTC	CASSYFPSGLAYYEQYF
NA	15	TRBJ2-4	TRBV7-9	NA	TGTGCCAGCAGCTTATATGGGGGAGCGGAAAACATTCAGTACTTC	CASSLYGGAENIQYF
TRBD2	15	TRBJ2-1	TRBV6-1	NA	TGTGCCAGCAGCCGGGAGGCGAGCTCCTACAATGAGCAGTTCTTC	CASSREASSYNEQFF
NA	11	TRBJ2-1	TRBV7-9	NA	TGTGCCAGCAGCTGGCTCGGGGAAGAGTTCTTC	CASSWLGEEFF
NA	14	TRBJ1-1	TRBV18	NA	TGTGCCAGCTCACCCCCGAGGGGGGGCTCGGAAGCTTTCTTT	CASSPPRGGSEAFF
TRBD2	16	TRBJ2-1	TRBV27	NA	TGTGCCAGCAGTCTCTCCCTAGCGGGAGCTTACAATGAGCAGTTCTTC	CASSLSLAGAYNEQFF
NA	14	TRBJ2-7	TRBV30	few	TGTGCCTGGACTAACGGGCTCACTAACTACGAGCAGTACTTC	CAWTNGLTNYEQYF
TRBD2	16	TRBJ2-5	TRBV13	NA	TGTGCCAGCAGCTCCCCGGGACTAGCCCGGACAGAGACCCAGTACTTC	CASSSPGLARTETQYF
NA	15	TRBJ2-3	TRBV6-1	NA	TGTGCCAGCAGAAGGACCCTTTTTGGCACAGATACGCAGTATTTT	CASRRTLFGTDTQYF
NA	13	TRBJ2-7	TRBV11-2	NA	TGTGCCAGCAGCTTAGTCACTACCTACGAGCAGTACTTC	CASSLVTTYEQYF
NA	13	TRBJ2-2	TRBV6-4	NA	TGTGCCAGCAGTGAGTTAGGCGGCGGGGAGCTGTTTTTT	CASSELGGGELFF
NA	15	TRBJ1-2	TRBV5-5	NA	TGTGCCAGCACCTTTTCTCCGGGAGGTCTCTATGGCTACACCTTC	CASTFSPGGLYGYTF
NA	18	TRBJ2-3	TRBV4-3	NA	TGCGCCAGCAGCCAAGAAGTCGTGTCTATAATTAGCACAGATACGCAGTATTTT	CASSQEVVSIISTDTQYF
NA	13	TRBJ2-3	TRBV6-5	NA	TGTGCCAGCTTGAGAGGTTTCGGATTTACGCAGTATTTT	CASLRGFGFTQYF
TRBD1	14	TRBJ1-5	TRBV7-6	NA	TGTGCCAGCAGCCTTGGCCAGGGGGTTCAGCCCCAGCATTTT	CASSLGQGVQPQHF
NA	14	TRBJ2-1	TRBV4-1	NA	TGCGCCAGCAGCCTCAACGCACAGCTAGGGGAGCAGTTCTTC	CASSLNAQLGEQFF
TRBD2	19	TRBJ2-5	TRBV6-1	few	TGTGCCAGCAGTGAAAGGGGCTCCTCTACTAGCGGGTTACAAGAGACCCAGTACTTC	CASSERGSSTSGLQETQYF
TRBD1	14	TRBJ2-5	TRBV29-1	NA	TGCAGCGTTGTTTTACAGGGGGACCAAGAGACCCAGTACTTC	CSVVLQGDQETQYF
NA	15	TRBJ2-1	TRBV4-1	NA	TGCGCCAGCAGCCAAGCTCCGGGTGAACTCAATGAGCAGTTCTTC	CASSQAPGELNEQFF
TRBD1	16	TRBJ2-1	TRBV6-6	NA	TGTGCCAGCACCCCATCCGGGACAGGGCCGCGAAATGAGCAGTTCTTC	CASTPSGTGPRNEQFF
TRBD2	18	TRBJ2-7	TRBV11-2	NA	TGTGCCAGCAGCTTAGGGTTGAGGGGCGCGGGAGGGCCCCACGAGCAGTACTTC	CASSLGLRGAGGPHEQYF
TRBD1	14	TRBJ2-7	TRBV10-3	NA	TGTGCCAGCAAACCTGGGACAGTTTCCTACGAGCAGTACTTC	CASKPGTVSYEQYF
NA	14	TRBJ1-5	TRBV7-9	once	TGTGCCAGCAGCTTAGCCGCGAATAATCAGCCCCAGCATTTT	CASSLAANNQPQHF